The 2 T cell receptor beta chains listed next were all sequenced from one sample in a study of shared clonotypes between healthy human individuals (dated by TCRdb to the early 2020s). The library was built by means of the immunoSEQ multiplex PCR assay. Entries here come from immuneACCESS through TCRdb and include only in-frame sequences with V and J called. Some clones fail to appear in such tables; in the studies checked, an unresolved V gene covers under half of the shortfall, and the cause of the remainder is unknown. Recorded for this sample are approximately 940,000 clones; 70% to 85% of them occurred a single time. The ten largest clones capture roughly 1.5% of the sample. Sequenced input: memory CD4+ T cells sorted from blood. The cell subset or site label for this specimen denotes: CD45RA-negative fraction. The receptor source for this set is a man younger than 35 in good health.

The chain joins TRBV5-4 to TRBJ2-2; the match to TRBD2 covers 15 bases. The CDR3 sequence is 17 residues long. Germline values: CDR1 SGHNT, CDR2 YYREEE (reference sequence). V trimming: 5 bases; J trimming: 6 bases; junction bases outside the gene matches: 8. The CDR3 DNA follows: TGTGCCAGCAGACCGGGACTAGCGGGAGGAGGGCCCGGGGAGCTGTTTTTT. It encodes CASRPGLAGGGPGELFF. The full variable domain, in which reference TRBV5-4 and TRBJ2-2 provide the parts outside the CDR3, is ETGVTQSPTHLIKTRGQQVTLRCSSQSGHNTVSWYQQALGQGPQFIFQYYREEENGRGNFPPRFSGLQFPNYSSELNVNALELDDSALYLCASRPGLAGGGPGELFFGEGSRLTVL.

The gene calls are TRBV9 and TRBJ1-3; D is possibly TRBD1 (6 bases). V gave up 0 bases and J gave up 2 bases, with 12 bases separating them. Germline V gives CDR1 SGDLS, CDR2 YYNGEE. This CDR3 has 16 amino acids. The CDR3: CASSVGLTGPGNTIYF. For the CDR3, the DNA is TGTGCCAGCAGCGTAGGCCTTACAGGGCCTGGAAACACCATATATTTT.